One sample yielded the 4 T cell receptor beta chains listed below, sequenced in a study of T-cell memory formation after mild COVID-19. MiXCR, run by TCRdb on the 5' RACE reads, gives a single entry per CDR3 protein. Of about 270,000 distinct CDR3 sequences listed, 15% to 20% are singletons. The sequenced material came from PBMCs or a T cell subset sorted from them (not recorded which). These receptor sequences come from a man aged 18 to 29 who had mild COVID-19 (a few samples of this study predate the infection). Cell type and time point are not known.

This clonotype was detected only a few times. The CDR3 sequence is CASSPRANSPLHF. DNA for the CDR3: TGTGCCAGCAGTCCCAGGGCTAATTCACCCCTCCACTTT. The chain is built from TRBV27 and TRBJ1-6; TRBD1 is a possible D gene (5 bases). The CDR3 is made up of 13 amino acids. Germline CDR1 is MNHEY and CDR2 is SMNVEV (reference sequence). Trimming stripped 5 bases from V and 6 bases from J, with 8 bases between.

The chain is built from TRBV25-1 and TRBJ2-7; D remains unclear. CDR3 length equals 16 residues. The germline gives CDR1 MGHDK, CDR2 SYGVNS. V lost 0 bases, J lost 0 bases, and 12 bases lay in between. The CDR3 is CASSEYIGASSYEQYF. CDR3 nucleotide sequence: TGTGCCAGCAGTGAATATATAGGTGCAAGCTCCTACGAGCAGTACTTC.

The rearrangement uses TRBV4-3 and TRBJ2-5; maybe TRBD2 (6 bases). Germline-derived CDR1 and CDR2 are LGHNA and YSLEER. CDR3 length: 15 residues. Trimming removed 0 bases from V and 1 base from J, with 9 bases in between. As DNA, the CDR3 is TGCGCCAGCAGCCAAGACGGGACTCCCCAAGAGACCCAGTACTTC. Its translation: CASSQDGTPQETQYF.

This rearrangement joins TRBV3-1 to TRBJ2-3, with 10 bases aligning to TRBD1. The CDR3 loop spans 14 amino acids. The V segment lost 3 bases and the J segment 7 bases; nucleotides outside the gene matches: 4. Germline V CDR1 and CDR2: LGHDT, YNNKEL (reference sequence). The DNA for the CDR3 is TGTGCCAGCAGCCAGAGACAGGGGGCAAATACGCAGTATTTT. Its protein is CASSQRQGANTQYF.